The 30 T cell receptor beta chains below all came from one sample that was sequenced in a study of regulatory and conventional T cells in breast cancer. Using its own MiXCR run on the PCR reads, TCRdb lists one record per CDR3 protein. In the table there are roughly 16,000 distinct CDR3 sequences, 25% to 40% of which are singletons. The specimen was conventional T cells from blood. The receptor set was obtained from a female donor in good health.

This clonotype showed up just a few times. The V and J genes are TRBV7-9 and TRBJ1-1; no clear D. The V gene's germline CDR1 is SEHNR and CDR2 FQNEAQ (reference sequence). CDR3 length: 14 residues. V lost 8 bases and J 1 base, leaving 14 bases between the germline ends. The CDR3, as DNA: TGTGCCAGCGTAGGTGGTCGTGGGAACACTGAAGCTTTCTTT. It is translated as CASVGGRGNTEAFF.

Sample share makes this clonotype medium-sized. This sequence joins TRBV28 and TRBJ1-1, with 8 bases identical to TRBD1. The CDR3 is made up of 15 amino acids. CDR1 and CDR2 (germline): MDHEN, SYDVKM. Losses at the gene ends were 7 bases for V and 7 bases for J; bases not matched to a gene: 14. The CDR3 nucleotides are TGTGCCAGCAAGAAGCTGGACAGGGAGAGCCTTGAAGCTTTCTTT. Amino acid sequence: CASKKLDRESLEAFF.

This clonotype is labeled medium-sized. The chain recombines TRBV6-2 or TRBV6-3 with TRBJ2-1; 13 bases are shared with TRBD2. The V segment lost 7 bases and the J segment 9 bases; nucleotides outside the gene matches: 6. The CDR3 consists of 14 residues. From germline, CDR1 is MNHEY and CDR2 SVGEGT. The CDR3 coding sequence is TGTGCCAGCAACCCGGGACTAGCGGGGTCTGAGCAGTTCTTC. Protein: CASNPGLAGSEQFF.

This clonotype is classed as medium-sized (0.01 to 0.1%). The chain joins TRBV6-5 to TRBJ1-2, with TRBD1 matching 9 bases. CDR3 length: 14 amino acids. The ends lost 5 bases at V and 2 bases at J; junction bases unmatched: 3. Per the germline V gene, CDR1 is MNHEY and CDR2 is SVGAGI. DNA of the CDR3: TGTGCCAGCAGTACAGGGGGCCCGAACTATGGCTACACCTTC. This translates into CASSTGGPNYGYTF.

The chain recombines TRBV6-2 or TRBV6-3 with TRBJ1-2, with 7 nucleotides matching TRBD1. The CDR3 is 19 residues long. The germline V gene encodes CDR1 MNHEY and CDR2 SVGEGT. V trimming: 2 bases; J trimming: 11 bases; junction bases outside the gene matches: 26. The CDR3 DNA is TGTGCCAGCAGTTACACTAAGGGACAGCTCGTGAGGAGGCCCTCCCTATACACCTTC. Its protein product is CASSYTKGQLVRRPSLYTF.

The chain recombines TRBV28 with TRBJ1-1; D may be TRBD1 (5 bases). V gave up 6 bases and J gave up 5 bases, with 19 bases separating them. This CDR3 is built from 15 residues. Per germline, CDR1 MDHEN and CDR2 SYDVKM. CDR3 residues: CASSPSWGAGTEAFF. CDR3 sequence (DNA): TGTGCCAGCAGCCCTTCCTGGGGCGCGGGGACTGAAGCTTTCTTT.

The CDR3 sequence is CASSYGASGGSTDTQYF. Here the CDR3 DNA reads TGTGCCAGCAGTTACGGTGCTAGCGGGGGTAGCACAGATACGCAGTATTTT. J is TRBJ2-3 and V is TRBV6-6; TRBD2 agrees at 10 bases. The CDR3 spans 17 residues. V lost 2 bases, J lost 0 bases, and 5 bases stayed unmatched. Germline V gene data show CDR1 as MNHNY and CDR2 as SVGAGI (reference sequence).

This clonotype was detected many times. V and J are TRBV7-2 and TRBJ2-5; no clear D gene. Trimming cost V 5 bases and J 5 bases, with 12 bases left between them. Germline V lookup: CDR1 SGHTA, CDR2 FQGNSA. This CDR3 has 13 residues. Here the CDR3 DNA reads TGTGCCAGCAGCCAGAACCCTCGGGAGACCCAGTACTTC. This codes for CASSQNPRETQYF.

This chain links TRBV6-5 with TRBJ2-7, with D possibly being TRBD1 or TRBD2 (5 bases each). V was clipped by 4 bases and J by 2 bases, with 15 bases between them. The CDR3 contains 15 residues. Germline V lookup: CDR1 MNHEY, CDR2 SVGAGI. CDR3 sequence reads: CASSLLGHGPYEQYF. CDR3 DNA: TGTGCCAGCAGTTTACTAGGACATGGTCCCTACGAGCAGTACTTC.

Remarks on this clonotype: This likely comes from a read error, as the CDR3 has no conserved phenylalanine or tryptophan at its end. J is TRBJ2-4 and V is TRBV6-1; D gene ambiguous. Per germline, CDR1 MNHNS and CDR2 SASEGT. Deletions cut 2 bases from V and 0 bases from J, with 14 bases between. The CDR3 consists of 17 residues. CDR3 DNA sequence: TGTGCCAGCAGTGAAAGTCACACCTTACTAGCCAAAAACATTCAGTACATC. The encoded protein is CASSESHTLLAKNIQYI.

A few counts support this clonotype. This chain connects TRBV6-2 or TRBV6-3 to TRBJ2-7; 8 nucleotides agree with TRBD1. Germline V gene data show CDR1 as MNHEY and CDR2 as SVGEGT. The V gene end was trimmed by 5 bases and the J gene end by 2 bases; junction bases not matched to a gene: 5. This CDR3 region has 14 residues. CDR3 loop: CASSPYRGTYEQYF. The CDR3 nucleotides read TGTGCCAGCAGTCCGTACAGGGGGACCTACGAGCAGTACTTC.

This chain joins TRBV5-1 and TRBJ2-5, with D perhaps TRBD1 (5 bases). V lost 2 bases, J lost 5 bases, and 10 bases lay in between. The germline gives CDR1 SGHRS, CDR2 YFSETQ. The CDR3 is 13 amino acids. In nucleotides, the CDR3 is TGCGCCAGCAGCTTTGGGGCTCTGGAGACCCAGTACTTC. It encodes CASSFGALETQYF.

This chain uses TRBV12-3 or TRBV12-4 with TRBJ2-2, with D possibly matching TRBD2 (5 bases). V lost 3 bases and J lost 0, with 8 bases in between. The CDR3 contains 15 residues. CDR3 residues: CASSFDYPNTGELFF. The CDR3 DNA follows: TGTGCCAGCAGTTTTGACTATCCGAACACCGGGGAGCTGTTTTTT.

As concerns this clonotype: This could be a read error, since a much larger clone is one nucleotide away. The CDR3 loop is CANSLGSGTGYEQYF. CDR3 in DNA: TGCGCCAACAGCTTGGGGTCCGGGACAGGGTACGAGCAGTACTTC. The chain employs TRBV5-1 and TRBJ2-7, with TRBD1 matching 9 bases. The CDR3 consists of 15 residues. The germline V gene encodes CDR1 SGHRS and CDR2 YFSETQ.

A few counts support this clonotype. V and J are TRBV2 and TRBJ1-5, with D possibly being TRBD1 (5 bases). Between the trimmed V and J ends, which lost 4 bases and 3 bases, there was a span of 7 bases. Germline lookup yields CDR1 SNHLY and CDR2 FYNNEI. CDR3 size: 13 residues. The CDR3 loop reads CASSGQTNQPQHF. CDR3 bases: TGTGCCAGCAGTGGACAGACCAATCAGCCCCAGCATTTT.

V and J are TRBV29-1 and TRBJ2-4, with D uncertain. The CDR3 extends over 13 amino acids. Trimming shortened V by 6 bases and J by 0 bases, and 9 bases separated the two germline ends. Germline V CDR1 and CDR2: SQVTM, ANQGSEA. The CDR3 DNA reads TGCAGCGTGTCTCCGTTAGCCAAAAACATTCAGTACTTC. Translating it yields CSVSPLAKNIQYF.

The chain links TRBV7-3 to TRBJ1-1; maybe TRBD1 (5 bases). CDR3 length: 15 residues. The germline gives CDR1 SGHTA, CDR2 FQGTGA. V lost 5 bases and J lost 2, with 15 bases in between. CDR3 DNA: TGTGCCAGCAGCGACACCAGGGCCGGAAACACTGAAGCTTTCTTT. Translation: CASSDTRAGNTEAFF.

V gene TRBV20-1 combines with J gene TRBJ2-1; a weak D match, TRBD2 (5 bases). The V gene's germline CDR1 is DFQATT and CDR2 SNEGSKA (reference sequence). The CDR3 sequence is 14 residues long. V was shortened by 0 bases and J by 2 bases, with 8 bases between the two germline ends. CDR3 protein: CSARDQRAYNEQFF. The CDR3 DNA reads TGCAGTGCTAGAGATCAGAGGGCCTACAATGAGCAGTTCTTC.

The rearrangement joins TRBV18 to TRBJ2-7, with TRBD1 as a possible D gene (6 bases). Between the trimmed V and J ends, which lost 3 bases and 2 bases, there was a span of 14 bases. The CDR3 loop spans 15 amino acids. The V gene's germline CDR1 is KGHSH and CDR2 LQKENI. The chain's CDR3 is CASSPRGQGAYEQYF. In nucleotides, the CDR3 is TGTGCCAGCTCACCGAGGGGACAAGGTGCCTACGAGCAGTACTTC.

The chain uses TRBV20-1 and TRBJ1-3; D gene ambiguous. The CDR3 length is 11 residues. CDR1 and CDR2 (germline): DFQATT, SNEGSKA (reference sequence). V was cut by 0 bases and J by 8 bases, with 5 bases left in between. The CDR3 loop reads CSAREGYTIYF. The DNA of the CDR3 is TGCAGTGCTAGAGAGGGTTACACCATATATTTT.

This rearrangement joins TRBV2 to TRBJ2-7, with TRBD1 matching over 8 bases. CDR3 length: 15 amino acids. Trimming removed 8 bases from V and 6 bases from J; junction bases left unmatched: 15. Germline CDR1 is SNHLY and CDR2 is FYNNEI. The CDR3 nucleotides read TGTGCCAGCCAGGGGGCCTGGGTCCCTACTAGCGAGCAGTACTTC. Its translation is CASQGAWVPTSEQYF.

The J gene is TRBJ2-2, the V gene TRBV29-1, with D maybe TRBD2 (5 bases). Trimming stripped 7 bases from V and 1 base from J, with 13 bases between. There are 14 residues in the CDR3. Germline V gives CDR1 SQVTM, CDR2 ANQGSEA. CDR3 residues: CSAAKLGNTGELFF. Here the CDR3 DNA reads TGCAGCGCCGCGAAACTAGGGAACACCGGGGAGCTGTTTTTT.

This clonotype was seen only a few times. The rearrangement uses TRBV6-6 and TRBJ2-1; no firm D call. The germline CDR1 and CDR2 sequences are MNHNY and SVGAGI (reference sequence). The CDR3 runs to 15 residues. Trimming left V 2 bases short and J 2 bases short, with 10 bases between. The CDR3 sequence is CASSYTTVTYNEQFF. The CDR3 DNA is TGTGCCAGCAGTTACACCACAGTTACCTACAATGAGCAGTTCTTC.

The rearrangement uses TRBV4-1 and TRBJ2-7; D possibly uses TRBD1 or TRBD2 (5 bases each). This CDR3 is built from 16 residues. Trimming removed 3 bases at V and 1 base at J, with 16 bases between. Germline-derived CDR1 and CDR2 are MGHRA and YSYEKL. CDR3 DNA: TGCGCCAGCAGCCAGATGGTGCAGGGACGATCCTACGAGCAGTACTTC. Amino acid sequence: CASSQMVQGRSYEQYF.

This clonotype was counted ten times or more. The CDR3 region is CASSGDRGKQAAGYTF. CDR3 in DNA: TGCGCCAGCAGCGGGGACAGGGGGAAGCAAGCTGCTGGCTACACCTTC. The chain has TRBV5-1 and TRBJ1-2, with TRBD1 matching 11 bases. J lost 7 bases, V lost 4 bases, and 12 bases had no gene match. The CDR3 length is 16 residues. The germline CDR1 and CDR2 sequences are SGHRS and YFSETQ. Together with reference TRBV5-1 and TRBJ1-2, the CDR3 gives the full variable domain: KAGVTQTPRYLIKTRGQQVTLSCSPISGHRSVSWYQQTPGQGLQFLFEYFSETQRNKGNFPGRFSGRQFSNSRSEMNVSTLELGDSALYLCASSGDRGKQAAGYTFGSGTRLTVV.

The DNA of the CDR3 is TGTGCCCTATACCCCCCCGTTAAAAGGGGGTTTCAGGGGACAGATACGCAGTATTTT. Translating gives CALYPPVKRGFQGTDTQYF. The chain uses TRBV28 and TRBJ2-3; D may be TRBD1 (6 bases). Trimming cost V 11 bases and J 3 bases, with 33 bases left between them. CDR3 length equals 19 residues. Germline CDR1 is MDHEN and CDR2 is SYDVKM.

As to this clonotype: A read error may account for a junction end that differs from germline. The rearrangement joins TRBV20-1 to TRBJ1-6; 7 bases are a match to TRBD1. This CDR3 comprises 14 residues. Germline-derived CDR1 and CDR2 are DFQATT and SNEGSKA (reference sequence). The CDR3 coding sequence is TGCAGTGCCAGCGGGACAGTTGATAATTCACTCCTCCACTTT. Protein product: CSASGTVDNSLLHF.

This clonotype is medium-sized (0.01 to 0.1%) in the sample. The chain carries TRBV28 and TRBJ2-7; D remains unclear. The CDR3 totals 12 residues. The germline V and J ends were trimmed by 7 bases and 4 bases, with 11 bases remaining between them. In germline, CDR1 is MDHEN, CDR2 SYDVKM. CDR3 DNA: TGTGCCAGCATGTTGGTGGGGTACGAGCAGTACTTC. Translated, it gives CASMLVGYEQYF.

Of note for this clonotype: Since the CDR3 does not end with the conserved phenylalanine or tryptophan, this likely comes from a read error. V gene TRBV12-3 or TRBV12-4 combines with J gene TRBJ2-7; 10 bases agree with TRBD2. This CDR3 spans 13 amino acids. V dropped 6 bases and J dropped 3; count of bases not matched to a gene: 2. The CDR3 DNA reads TGTGCCAGCAGGGCTAGCGGGAGCTACGAGCAGTACCTC. It translates to CASRASGSYEQYL.

V gene TRBV7-9 combines with J gene TRBJ2-1, with unresolved D. In germline, CDR1 is SEHNR, CDR2 FQNEAQ (reference sequence). V was clipped by 4 bases and J by 2 bases, with 21 bases between them. The CDR3 totals 18 residues. CDR3 in DNA: TGTGCCAGCAGCTCCTGGTTAGGCGGCGGCAAGACCTACAATGAGCAGTTCTTC. Its protein product is CASSSWLGGGKTYNEQFF.